This T cell receptor beta chain comes out of a study of T cell responses to AZD1222 COVID-19 vaccine. As regards this clone: The antigen remains undetermined.

Produced via immunoSEQ multiplex PCR; TCRdb's table is partial and in-frame only. This table holds about 73,000 clones, about 91% found once. General study results and limits: Spike-specific TCR breadth and depth rose after two AZD1222 doses. Of spike-specific TCRs, nearly half reportedly target regions left unmutated in variants. The peak T cell response came first, and repertoires were sampled only after it.

Germline V lookup: CDR1 SGHVS, CDR2 FNYEAQ. The CDR3 contains 17 residues. V gave up 0 bases and J gave up 5 bases; unmatched junction bases: 9. The rearrangement links TRBV7-6 to TRBJ1-4; 7 bases agree with TRBD1. This receptor was identified in an adult who received the AZD1222 COVID-19 vaccine. Sequenced material: peripheral blood, taken 28 days after the second AZD1222 dose. The CDR3 spells CASSLAGGSFGNEKLFF. For the CDR3, the DNA is TGTGCCAGCAGCTTAGCAGGGGGCAGCTTCGGAAATGAAAAACTGTTTTTT.